The T cell receptor beta chain described here comes from a study of T cells in Graves' hyperthyroidism and ophthalmopathy. Germline assignment: CDR1 GTSNPN and CDR2 SVGIG (reference sequence). The CDR3 totals 14 residues. Between the trimmed V and J ends, which lost 3 bases and 4 bases, there was a span of 15 bases. This clonotype was picked up many times. TCR beta CDR3 sequences were amplified from RNA transcripts. The HTBI primer set drove a first-round RT-PCR of the TCR CDR3. TCRdb re-called the multiplex PCR reads through MiXCR, storing one row per CDR3 protein. Among about 360,000 distinct CDR3 sequences listed, about 20% were seen once.

The chain joins TRBV30 to TRBJ1-1, with D tentatively TRBD1 (5 bases). The source is a woman under 30 with Graves' hyperthyroidism. Source material: blood. In DNA form, the CDR3 reads TGTGCCTGGAGGCCGGAGGGGTCTGGCACTGAAGCTTTCTTT. This translates into CAWRPEGSGTEAFF.